Detailed here is one T cell receptor (beta chain). This sample stems from a study of PD-L1 blockade in urothelial cancer. Study context: Blood analysis took place 3 weeks (second dose) and 6 weeks after treatment start. Researchers found blood samples held a median of approximately 150,000 T cells.

Sequenced by immunoSEQ multiplex PCR; TCRdb stores in-frame clones only, minus some. Of some 75,000 clones listed, around 90% are singletons. The time point was: peripheral blood 6 weeks after treatment start. Patients had locally advanced or metastatic urothelial carcinoma. There were between 1 and 8 samples from each patient, taken pretreatment and on-treatment. The sequence came from a woman older than 75 with urothelial cancer. This specimen was PBMCs, taken around atezolizumab (anti-PD-L1) treatment.

The DNA for the CDR3 is TGTGCCAGCAGTCGACAGGGGGCCACTGAAGCTTTCTTT. Protein product: CASSRQGATEAFF. The chain employs TRBV6-6 and TRBJ1-1; 10 bases line up with TRBD1. Germline trimming cut 5 bases from V and 4 bases from J; bases unmatched to any gene: 1. The CDR3 is 13 amino acids. Per germline, CDR1 MNHNY and CDR2 SVGAGI (reference sequence).